The source of this TCR beta chain is a study of blood T cell repertoires in COVID-19. On the study more broadly: Samples of COVID-19 (acute and convalescent) were obtained from the United States, Italy and Spain. Nucleic acid was either cDNA or gDNA, and it came from T cells, B-cell-depleted T cells, or PBMCs.

Clinical history reported by participants formed the basis on which cohorts were assigned. From germline, CDR1 is LGHDT and CDR2 YNNKEL (reference sequence). The trim removed 1 base at V and 0 bases at J, leaving 5 bases unmatched. The CDR3 runs 16 residues. The method was immunoSEQ multiplex PCR; TCRdb's version includes in-frame clones alone and lacks a portion of them. The sample includes about 140,000 clones, around 82% of them seen just once. The clonotype originates from a man in his forties with acute COVID-19. V usage is TRBV3-1 (or the pseudogene TRBV3-2) and J usage is TRBJ2-7; 8 bases map to TRBD1. The sequencing sample was made of PBMCs or T cells enriched from blood (not recorded which). In DNA, the CDR3 is TGTGCCAGCAGCCAAGTGGGACAGGAGAGCTCCTACGAGCAGTACTTC. This translates into CASSQVGQESSYEQYF.